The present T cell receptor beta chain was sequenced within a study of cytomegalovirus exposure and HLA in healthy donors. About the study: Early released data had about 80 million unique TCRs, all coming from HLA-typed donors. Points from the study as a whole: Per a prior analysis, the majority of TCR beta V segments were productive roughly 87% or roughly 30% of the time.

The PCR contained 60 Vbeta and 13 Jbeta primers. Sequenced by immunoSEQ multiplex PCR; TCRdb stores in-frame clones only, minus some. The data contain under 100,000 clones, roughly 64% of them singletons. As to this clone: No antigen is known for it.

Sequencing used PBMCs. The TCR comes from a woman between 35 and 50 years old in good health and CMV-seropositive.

CDR3: CASREYYAAGDTGELFF. DNA of the CDR3: TGCGCCAGCAGAGAATATTACGCAGCGGGGGACACCGGGGAGCTGTTTTTT. V gene TRBV4-1 combines with J gene TRBJ2-2, with TRBD2 matching over 8 bases. This CDR3 region has 17 residues. The V gene end was trimmed by 6 bases and the J gene end by 3 bases; junction bases not matched to a gene: 12. Germline CDR1 and CDR2: MGHRA and YSYEKL.